Each of the 26 T cell receptor beta chains below was sequenced from the same sample in a study of post-analysis software for immune sequencing data. General observations from the study: Patients showed TRBV5-6, TRBV5-1 and TRBV20-1 among five TRBV segments more frequent than in controls.

The TCR beta cDNA libraries carried unique molecular identifiers. TCRdb fed the PCR reads into MiXCR, producing one record per CDR3 protein. The sample has 350,000 to 450,000 distinct CDR3 sequences; less than 40% are singletons. These TCRs' antigens remain unknown. Sample: blood. All receptors come from a girl between 5 and 17 years old with multiple sclerosis.

V and J are TRBV5-1 and TRBJ2-1, with D tentatively TRBD1 (6 bases). CDR3 length: 14 residues. The V gene lost 3 bases and the J gene lost 6 bases, with 13 bases spanning the gap. Germline loops: CDR1 SGHRS, CDR2 YFSETQ. In nucleotides, the CDR3 is TGCGCCAGCAGCTGGGATTTAGGGGGCAATGAGCAGTTCTTC. Amino acid sequence: CASSWDLGGNEQFF.

The rearrangement uses TRBV11-2 and TRBJ2-7; 7 bases agree with TRBD2. Germline loops: CDR1 SGHAT, CDR2 FQNNGV. The ends lost 6 bases at V and 3 bases at J; junction bases unmatched: 11. The CDR3 length is 15 residues. CDR3 in DNA: TGTGCCAGCAGTACAAGGAGCGGGATTATCTACGAGCAGTACTTC. Amino acids: CASSTRSGIIYEQYF.

The V call is TRBV10-3, the J call TRBJ2-7; D remains unclear. With 7 bases removed from V and 1 base from J, the gap between germline ends came to 20 bases. Germline V gene lookup returns CDR1 ENHRY and CDR2 SYGVKD. CDR3 length: 16 residues. The CDR3 region is CAINAMNLGGSYEQYF. The CDR3 DNA is TGTGCCATCAACGCTATGAACTTGGGTGGTTCCTACGAGCAGTACTTC.

J is TRBJ2-1 and V is TRBV7-9; 8 nucleotides agree with TRBD1. J gave up 3 bases and V 5 bases, and 6 bases lay outside the gene matches. CDR1 is SEHNR, CDR2 FQNEAQ, per germline (reference sequence). The CDR3 runs 15 residues. The CDR3 nucleotides are TGTGCCAGCAGCATTCGACAGGGGAACTACAATGAGCAGTTCTTC. The encoded protein is CASSIRQGNYNEQFF.

V usage is TRBV5-1 and J usage is TRBJ1-5; tentative D call: TRBD1 (5 bases). There are 13 residues in the CDR3. Germline assignment: CDR1 SGHRS and CDR2 YFSETQ. Trimming stripped 1 base from V and 5 bases from J, with 7 bases between. CDR3 sequence reads: CASSLLGDQPQHF. The CDR3 DNA reads as TGCGCCAGCAGCTTGTTAGGGGATCAGCCCCAGCATTTT.

With regard to this clonotype: A much larger clonotype is one base distant, so this may be a read error. The V and J genes are TRBV30 and TRBJ2-5; possible D gene TRBD2, 6 bases. Trimming took off 8 bases at V and 2 bases at J, with 9 bases between the two ends. The CDR3 is 11 residues long. CDR1 is GTSNPN and CDR2 is SVGIG in the germline V gene (reference sequence). The CDR3 is CAAGLQETQYF. DNA for the CDR3: TGTGCCGCGGGACTTCAAGAGACCCAGTACTTC.

The chain links TRBV5-1 to TRBJ2-3; 7 nucleotides match TRBD2. The V segment lost 2 bases and the J segment 2 bases; nucleotides outside the gene matches: 5. Germline V gene sequence: CDR1 SGHRS, CDR2 YFSETQ. The CDR3 is made up of 15 amino acids. CDR3 bases: TGCGCCAGCAGCTTCCGAGCGGGGATCACAGATACGCAGTATTTT. Its protein is CASSFRAGITDTQYF.

The chain joins TRBV10-3 to TRBJ2-7; 10 bases align to TRBD2. The J call is doubtful: the DNA matches TRBJ2-5 better. The germline V gene encodes CDR1 ENHRY and CDR2 SYGVKD. The length of the CDR3 is 14 residues. CDR3: CAISGGLARETQYF. CDR3 coding DNA: TGTGCCATCAGCGGGGGACTAGCGAGAGAGACCCAGTACTTC.

This chain joins TRBV12-5 and TRBJ2-1, with 9 bases aligning to TRBD1. The V segment lost 3 bases and the J segment 9 bases; nucleotides outside the gene matches: 12. The V gene's germline CDR1 is LGHNT and CDR2 FRNRAP. The CDR3 has 16 residues. CDR3: CASGFPPGQGSSEQFF. The CDR3 DNA is TGTGCTAGTGGTTTTCCACCGGGACAGGGATCGAGTGAGCAGTTCTTC.

This clonotype was counted only a few times. The chain links TRBV3-1 to TRBJ1-5; TRBD1 aligns across 7 bases. After removal of 0 bases from V and 6 bases from J, the junction contained 5 bases not matched to a gene. This CDR3 has 15 residues. The germline V gene encodes CDR1 LGHDT and CDR2 YNNKEL (reference sequence). The CDR3: CASSQDVGDSQPQHF. In nucleotides, the CDR3 is TGTGCCAGCAGCCAAGATGTGGGGGACAGTCAGCCCCAGCATTTT.

The chain employs TRBV27 and TRBJ1-5, with a tentative D call TRBD1 (6 bases). This CDR3 is built from 13 residues. Germline V lookup: CDR1 MNHEY, CDR2 SMNVEV (reference sequence). Trimming took 6 bases from V and 4 from J, leaving 10 bases between them. The CDR3 sequence is CASRGQGNQPQHF. CDR3 in DNA: TGTGCCAGCAGAGGCCAGGGGAATCAGCCCCAGCATTTT.

A word on this clonotype: At one end the junction does not follow the germline gene, possibly because of a read error. The chain carries TRBV10-3 and TRBJ2-6, with TRBD1 identical over 8 bases. Per the germline V gene, CDR1 is ENHRY and CDR2 is SYGVKD. The CDR3 runs 17 residues. CDR3 sequence reads: CAISRGQAFSGASVRTF. The CDR3 nucleotides read TGTGCCATCAGCCGGGGACAGGCGTTTTCTGGGGCCAGCGTCCGGACTTTC.

The chain carries TRBV11-2 and TRBJ2-5; D is unresolved. Trimming shortened V by 5 bases and J by 2 bases, and 15 bases separated the two germline ends. The germline V gene has CDR1 SGHAT and CDR2 FQNNGV. CDR3 length equals 15 residues. CDR3 nucleotide sequence: TGTGCCAGCAGCACACGACCCTCCCTACAAGAGACCCAGTACTTC. Translating gives CASSTRPSLQETQYF. Filled out from reference TRBV11-2 and TRBJ2-5, the complete variable domain reads EAGVAQSPRYKIIEKRQSVAFWCNPISGHATLYWYQQILGQGPKLLIQFQNNGVVDDSQLPKDRFSAERLKGVDSTLKIQPAKLEDSAVYLCASSTRPSLQETQYFGPGTRLLVL.

The count of this clonotype is one. The junction departs from germline at one end; a sequencing error may be responsible. The chain carries TRBV20-1 and TRBJ2-7, with 7 bases aligning to TRBD2. This CDR3 is 13 amino acids long. The germline V gene has CDR1 DFQATT and CDR2 SNEGSKA (reference sequence). The CDR3 DNA is TGCAGTGCTAGTATACCGGGAGGATACGTGCAGTACTTC. Translated: CSASIPGGYVQYF.

This clonotype has more than one count but fewer than ten. The V call is TRBV7-3, the J call TRBJ2-2; 7 bases are a match to TRBD2. There are 13 residues in the CDR3. CDR1 and CDR2 from the germline V gene are SGHTA and FQGTGA. V was pared by 3 bases and J by 6 bases, with 1 base of the junction left unmatched. CDR3 DNA sequence: TGTGCCAGCAGCTTCACTAGCGCCGGGGAGCTGTTTTTT. Its protein product is CASSFTSAGELFF. The full variable domain, its missing parts supplied by reference TRBV7-3 and TRBJ2-2, is GAGVSQTPSNKVTEKGKYVELRCDPISGHTALYWYRQSLGQGPEFLIYFQGTGAADDSGLPNDRFFAVRPEGSVSTLKIQRTERGDSAVYLCASSFTSAGELFFGEGSRLTVL.

The chain links TRBV5-6 to TRBJ2-5; 9 positions match TRBD1. Trimming removed 1 base from V and 0 bases from J; junction bases left unmatched: 4. Germline loops: CDR1 SGHDT, CDR2 YYEEEE. The CDR3 consists of 16 residues. CDR3 sequence reads: CASSLFGTGYQETQYF. As DNA, the CDR3 is TGTGCCAGCAGCTTGTTTGGGACAGGGTACCAAGAGACCCAGTACTTC.

Note on this clonotype: The junction does not match germline at one end; this may be a read error. This sequence joins TRBV6-2 or TRBV6-3 and TRBJ2-3; perhaps TRBD1 as D (6 bases). Germline lookup yields CDR1 MNHEY and CDR2 SVGEGT. This CDR3 region has 17 residues. The CDR3 bases are TGTGCCAGCAGTTACTCCCGGACAGATTTTAGCACGGATACGCAGTATTTT. Its translation: CASSYSRTDFSTDTQYF.

V gene TRBV6-2 or TRBV6-3 combines with J gene TRBJ2-7; D gene ambiguous. Germline CDR1 MNHEY, CDR2 SVGEGT. V dropped 3 bases and J dropped 0 bases, with 12 bases sitting between them. The CDR3 sequence is 15 residues long. The CDR3 region has the DNA TGTGCCAGCAGTTATAGTTTGGTCGGCTCCTACGAGCAGTACTTC. Encoded protein: CASSYSLVGSYEQYF.

The chain is built from TRBV6-5 and TRBJ2-7, with a tentative D call TRBD1 (6 bases). Germline V gene sequence: CDR1 MNHEY, CDR2 SVGAGI. The CDR3 contains 13 residues. The V gene lost 5 bases and the J gene lost 5 bases, with 13 bases spanning the gap. DNA of the CDR3: TGTGCCAGCAGTCCATCAGGGGTCCACGAGCAGTACTTC. Translated, it gives CASSPSGVHEQYF.

This clonotype was counted ten times or more. The gene calls are TRBV3-1 and TRBJ2-5; TRBD2 aligns across 8 bases. CDR3 size: 14 residues. In germline, CDR1 is LGHDT, CDR2 YNNKEL (reference sequence). Unmatched junction bases numbered 10, after V lost 9 bases and J lost 4 bases. CDR3 DNA sequence: TGTGCCAGTGGCCTGAGCGGGGGTGGAGAGACCCAGTACTTC. This encodes CASGLSGGGETQYF.

The rearrangement links TRBV18 to TRBJ2-5; 9 positions match TRBD2. The V gene's germline CDR1 is KGHSH and CDR2 LQKENI. The CDR3 loop spans 20 amino acids. Losses at the gene ends were 2 bases for V and 1 base for J; bases not matched to a gene: 17. This CDR3 is CASSPKVAGALIAVQETQYF. The CDR3 DNA sequence: TGTGCCAGCTCACCAAAAGTAGCGGGGGCCCTTATTGCCGTCCAAGAGACCCAGTACTTC. Using reference TRBV18 and TRBJ2-5 for the parts outside the CDR3, the full variable domain is NAGVMQNPRHLVRRRGQEARLRCSPMKGHSHVYWYRQLPEEGLKFMVYLQKENIIDESGMPKERFSAEFPKEGPSILRIQQVVRGDSAAYFCASSPKVAGALIAVQETQYFGPGTRLLVL.

This clonotype has only a few counts. The gene calls are TRBV11-2 and TRBJ2-3; TRBD2 aligns across 15 bases. The CDR3 length is 14 residues. Germline-derived CDR1 and CDR2 are SGHAT and FQNNGV. V lost 4 bases to trimming and J lost 11 bases; unmatched junction nucleotides: 4. In DNA form, the CDR3 reads TGTGCCAGCAGCTCGGGACTAGCGGGGGGAATGCAGTATTTT. Translated, it gives CASSSGLAGGMQYF.

This clonotype appeared once. The chain recombines TRBV9 with TRBJ2-3, with D possibly being TRBD2 (6 bases). CDR3 length: 16 residues. Germline loops: CDR1 SGDLS, CDR2 YYNGEE. V dropped 4 bases and J dropped 0 bases, with 15 bases sitting between them. CDR3 sequence: CASSSGTFQSTDTQYF. The CDR3 region has the DNA TGTGCCAGCAGCTCCGGGACTTTCCAGAGCACAGATACGCAGTATTTT. Filled out from reference TRBV9 and TRBJ2-3, the complete variable domain reads DSGVTQTPKHLITATGQRVTLRCSPRSGDLSVYWYQQSLDQGLQFLIQYYNGEERAKGNILERFSAQQFPDLHSELNLSSLELGDSALYFCASSSGTFQSTDTQYFGPGTRLTVL.

This clonotype was picked up a small number of times. The rearrangement links TRBV5-1 to TRBJ2-7, with 12 bases matching TRBD1. The CDR3 extends over 17 amino acids. V shed 3 bases, J shed 6 bases, and the junction held 13 bases outside the gene matches. Germline CDR1 reads SGHRS; CDR2 reads YFSETQ. CDR3 in DNA: TGCGCCAGCAGCTCGTCTACTCTCCGGGACAGGGGGCGCGAGCAGTACTTC. Protein: CASSSSTLRDRGREQYF.

The rearrangement uses TRBV6-8 and TRBJ1-1, with D unclear. CDR3 length: 12 residues. V was shortened by 2 bases and J by 6 bases, with 7 bases between the two germline ends. Germline loops: CDR1 MNHGY, CDR2 SAAAGT. In nucleotides, the CDR3 is TGTGCCAGCAGTTACAGTCGGTCTGAAGCTTTCTTT. It codes for CASSYSRSEAFF.

V usage is TRBV5-6 and J usage is TRBJ1-2, with D maybe TRBD1 (5 bases). V lost 4 bases and J 8 bases, leaving 18 bases between the germline ends. The V gene's germline CDR1 is SGHDT and CDR2 YYEEEE. The CDR3 contains 14 residues. The CDR3 coding sequence is TGTGCCAGCAGCGTCGGGACGACCCAGGAGGGCTACACCTTC. Translation gives CASSVGTTQEGYTF.